The 3 T cell receptor beta chains reported below all come from one sample, sequenced in a study of cytomegalovirus exposure and HLA in healthy donors. Vbeta (60) and Jbeta (13) primers were used in the PCR. Libraries were prepared by immunoSEQ multiplex PCR; TCRdb keeps only in-frame clonotypes and omits some of them. The profile covers roughly 120,000 clones, with 82% appearing a single time and just under 2.5% taken by the ten largest. Input material: PBMCs. These receptors were collected from a woman aged 18-29 years in good health and CMV-seronegative.

V usage is TRBV29-1 and J usage is TRBJ2-3; TRBD2 matches at 7 bases. The germline V gene has CDR1 SQVTM and CDR2 ANQGSEA. The V segment lost 0 bases and the J segment 3 bases; nucleotides outside the gene matches: 9. The CDR3 totals 16 residues. In DNA form, the CDR3 reads TGCAGCGTTGAAGAGGGCGCGGGAGCTGGGACAGATACGCAGTATTTT. Protein product: CSVEEGAGAGTDTQYF.

J is TRBJ2-5 and V is TRBV27, with 10 bases lining up with TRBD1. The J call may be in error: the DNA end matches TRBJ2-7 better. The CDR3 runs to 15 residues. Germline CDR1 is MNHEY and CDR2 is SMNVEV (reference sequence). Here the CDR3 DNA reads TGTGCCAGCAGTTTATTGGGGACAGGGGCCTACGAGCAGTACTTC. Translating it yields CASSLLGTGAYEQYF.

This clone was recorded once. The chain is built from TRBV18 and TRBJ2-7; maybe TRBD2 (5 bases). V was shortened by 2 bases and J by 4 bases, with 12 bases between the two germline ends. The CDR3 totals 14 residues. Germline V gene sequence: CDR1 KGHSH, CDR2 LQKENI. This CDR3 is CASSPNGRRYEQYF. CDR3 bases: TGTGCCAGCTCACCAAACGGCAGGAGGTACGAGCAGTACTTC.